One T cell receptor beta chain is described in this entry. This record comes from a study of blood T cell repertoires in COVID-19. Source study methods: Quantification of nucleated cells was approximated via reference gene primer amplification. Repertoires were generated with immunoSEQ multiplex PCR, while TCRdb's copy carries only in-frame clones and drops some. That table furnishes V, J and clone size, whereas the DNA furnished D and trimming. The table lists 85,000 to 100,000 clones, 88% of them singletons. This CDR3 is built from 15 residues. Losses at the gene ends were 5 bases for V and 0 bases for J; bases not matched to a gene: 5. Germline lookup yields CDR1 KGHSH and CDR2 LQKENI.

Sequences were obtained from peripheral blood. This TCR was recovered from a man over 45 with COVID-19, enrolled during active disease. The chain has TRBV18 and TRBJ1-2; 8 bases map to TRBD1. The CDR3 bases are TGTGCCAGCTCAGCGACAGGGGACGCTAACTATGGCTACACCTTC. Translating it yields CASSATGDANYGYTF.